What follows are 23 T cell receptor beta chains derived from one specimen sequenced in a study of control samples from healthy donors and cancer patients (dated by TCRdb to 2020 to 2022). Libraries were prepared through the immunoSEQ multiplex PCR assay. TCRdb took this table from immuneACCESS and kept in-frame rearrangements with V and J called. Such tables lack part of the clones; where checked against another copy, unresolved V genes explain under half of the gap, and the rest is unexplained. This sample has some 130,000 clones in its table, and about 92% of those were observed once. Jointly, the top ten make up approximately 2.2% of the sample. Sequencing input: blood. The origin of the receptors is a woman aged 45-60 years in good health.

The V and J genes are TRBV21-1 and TRBJ1-6; the table gives TRBD1 as D, unverified against the DNA. TRBV21-1 is a documented pseudogene. CDR3 length: 14 amino acids. This CDR3 reads CASSSQGANSPLHF. For the CDR3, the DNA is TGTGCCAGCAGCTCGCAGGGGGCCAATTCACCCCTCCACTTT.

The chain carries TRBV19 and TRBJ1-2, with D hard to call. Trimming removed 5 bases at V and 5 bases at J, with 6 bases between. There are 11 residues in the CDR3. From germline, CDR1 is LNHDA and CDR2 SQIVND (reference sequence). CDR3 protein: CASSVAYGYTF. For the CDR3, the DNA is TGTGCCAGTAGTGTGGCGTATGGCTACACCTTC.

V is TRBV27 and J is TRBJ1-5; D gene ambiguous. The germline V gene has CDR1 MNHEY and CDR2 SMNVEV (reference sequence). Between the trimmed V and J ends, which lost 3 bases and 3 bases, there was a span of 6 bases. The CDR3 spans 13 residues. The CDR3, as DNA: TGTGCCAGCAGTTTTTTGTACAATCAGCCCCAGCATTTT. Protein product: CASSFLYNQPQHF.

The V call is TRBV7-9, the J call TRBJ1-2, with D hard to call. Trimming pared 1 base from V and 3 bases from J, leaving 9 bases between. The CDR3 covers 14 residues. CDR1 is SEHNR, CDR2 FQNEAQ, per germline (reference sequence). The CDR3 region is CASSLGQSDYGYTF. CDR3 nucleotides: TGTGCCAGCAGCTTAGGGCAGAGCGACTATGGCTACACCTTC.

This clone was seen a single time. V gene TRBV6-5 combines with J gene TRBJ1-2; TRBD1 might be the D (5 bases). V was shortened by 0 bases and J by 9 bases, with 11 bases between the two germline ends. From germline, CDR1 is MNHEY and CDR2 SVGAGI. This CDR3 comprises 13 residues. CDR3 residues: CASSYSGTTSYTF. The CDR3 DNA sequence: TGTGCCAGCAGTTACTCGGGGACGACTAGCTACACCTTC.

V and J are TRBV30 and TRBJ1-1; no definite D call. Germline lookup yields CDR1 GTSNPN and CDR2 SVGIG (reference sequence). CDR3 length: 16 amino acids. The ends were cut back, 3 bases at V and 0 bases at J, with 17 bases in the middle. In nucleotides, the CDR3 is TGTGCCTGGAGCGACACAGACTGGGGTTTGAACACTGAAGCTTTCTTT. Amino acids: CAWSDTDWGLNTEAFF.

This clone was counted a single time. This chain connects TRBV28 to TRBJ2-7; 10 bases match TRBD2. Germline V gene data show CDR1 as MDHEN and CDR2 as SYDVKM. The trim removed 6 bases at V and 3 bases at J, leaving 2 bases unmatched. The CDR3 totals 13 residues. The CDR3 bases are TGTGCCAGCAGCCCTAGCGGGAGCTACGAGCAGTACTTC. As protein: CASSPSGSYEQYF. The full variable domain, rest sourced from reference TRBV28 and TRBJ2-7, is DVKVTQSSRYLVKRTGEKVFLECVQDMDHENMFWYRQDPGLGLRLIYFSYDVKMKEKGDIPEGYSVSREKKERFSLILESASTNQTSMYLCASSPSGSYEQYFGPGTRLTVT.

The V gene is TRBV7-9, the J gene TRBJ2-1; D gene ambiguous. Trimming stripped 5 bases from V and 6 bases from J, with 8 bases between. Germline V gene lookup returns CDR1 SEHNR and CDR2 FQNEAQ (reference sequence). The CDR3 runs to 12 residues. The CDR3 spells CASSAISNEQFF. CDR3 nucleotides: TGTGCCAGCAGCGCCATCTCCAATGAGCAGTTCTTC.

The chain joins TRBV29-1 to TRBJ2-7; 10 bases line up with TRBD1. This CDR3 region has 18 residues. Germline V CDR1 and CDR2: SQVTM, ANQGSEA. The V gene end was trimmed by 2 bases and the J gene end by 1 base; junction bases not matched to a gene: 14. The CDR3 loop reads CSVELQDLWDRGSYEQYF. CDR3 in DNA: TGCAGCGTTGAATTGCAGGACTTGTGGGACAGGGGTTCCTACGAGCAGTACTTC.

The rearrangement uses TRBV28 and TRBJ1-6; D gene ambiguous. CDR1 is MDHEN, CDR2 SYDVKM, per germline. Between the trimmed V and J ends, which lost 6 bases and 4 bases, there was a span of 13 bases. The length of the CDR3 is 15 residues. CDR3 sequence (DNA): TGTGCCAGCAGGGAGGGCGGCCAGTATAATTCACCCCTCCACTTT. Translation gives CASREGGQYNSPLHF.

The chain links TRBV3-1 (or the pseudogene TRBV3-2) to TRBJ2-1, with a tentative D call TRBD1 (6 bases). Trimming took 2 bases from V and 8 from J, leaving 13 bases between them. The CDR3 spans 14 residues. From germline, CDR1 is LGHDT and CDR2 YNNKEL (reference sequence). The CDR3 DNA sequence: TGTGCCAGCAGCCAAACCTCACAGGGTTATGAGCAGTTCTTC. Encoded protein: CASSQTSQGYEQFF.

The chain carries TRBV11-2 and TRBJ1-6; the D is unclear. V lost 5 bases to trimming and J lost 7 bases, with 18 bases between them. CDR1 SGHAT and CDR2 FQNNGV come from the germline V gene. The CDR3 contains 16 residues. The CDR3 reads CASSRQAASNNSPLHF. The CDR3 DNA reads as TGTGCCAGCAGCCGTCAGGCAGCCTCTAACAATTCACCCCTCCACTTT.

V gene TRBV28 combines with J gene TRBJ2-7, with 7 bases aligning to TRBD1. There are 13 residues in the CDR3. Germline-derived CDR1 and CDR2 are MDHEN and SYDVKM. The V gene end was trimmed by 2 bases and the J gene end by 5 bases; junction bases not matched to a gene: 3. CDR3 region: CASSLHDRDEQYF. For the CDR3, the DNA is TGTGCCAGCAGTTTACACGACAGGGACGAGCAGTACTTC. The variable domain in full, with the rest retrieved from reference TRBV28 and TRBJ2-7, is DVKVTQSSRYLVKRTGEKVFLECVQDMDHENMFWYRQDPGLGLRLIYFSYDVKMKEKGDIPEGYSVSREKKERFSLILESASTNQTSMYLCASSLHDRDEQYFGPGTRLTVT.

This clone has just one count. The rearrangement joins TRBV28 to TRBJ1-2; D is unresolved. Germline V CDR1 and CDR2: MDHEN, SYDVKM. Between the trimmed V and J ends, which lost 4 bases and 6 bases, there was a span of 9 bases. The CDR3 runs 12 residues. In DNA, the CDR3 is TGTGCCAGCAGTTGGATCCAGAATGGCTACACCTTC. As protein: CASSWIQNGYTF.

This rearrangement joins TRBV28 to TRBJ2-7; 9 nucleotides agree with TRBD1. The CDR3 contains 17 residues. With V trimmed by 2 bases and J by 3 bases, 11 bases remained unmatched. The germline V gene has CDR1 MDHEN and CDR2 SYDVKM. Here the CDR3 reads CASSLAGQGPRDYEQYF. The CDR3 coding sequence is TGTGCCAGCAGTTTAGCGGGACAGGGCCCAAGGGACTACGAGCAGTACTTC.

The rearrangement uses TRBV6-5 and TRBJ1-1, with D unclear. The CDR3 is made up of 13 amino acids. Trimming shortened V by 6 bases and J by 3 bases, and 11 bases separated the two germline ends. Germline lookup yields CDR1 MNHEY and CDR2 SVGAGI. The CDR3 region has the DNA TGTGCCAGCAGGGTTGTTCCAGACACTGAAGCTTTCTTT. Translated, it gives CASRVVPDTEAFF.

A single count supports this clone. V gene TRBV7-9 combines with J gene TRBJ2-5; TRBD2 agrees at 7 bases. The J segment lost 1 base and the V segment lost 2 bases, leaving 7 bases of the junction unmatched. Germline lookup yields CDR1 SEHNR and CDR2 FQNEAQ (reference sequence). The CDR3 has 16 amino acids. The CDR3 sequence is CASSLQPRTSQETQYF. In DNA form, the CDR3 reads TGTGCCAGCAGCTTACAACCCCGGACTAGCCAAGAGACCCAGTACTTC.

The V gene is TRBV3-1 (or the pseudogene TRBV3-2), the J gene TRBJ2-3; D call uncertain. V was pared by 4 bases and J by 4 bases, with 15 bases between. Germline CDR1 and CDR2: LGHDT and YNNKEL (reference sequence). This CDR3 is built from 15 residues. This CDR3 is CASSLYSDGADTQYF. In DNA form, the CDR3 reads TGTGCCAGCAGCCTCTATTCGGACGGAGCAGATACGCAGTATTTT.

This chain joins TRBV25-1 and TRBJ1-4; D is uncertain. Per the germline V gene, CDR1 is MGHDK and CDR2 is SYGVNS. The CDR3 is made up of 15 amino acids. V gave up 2 bases and J gave up 5 bases, with 12 bases separating them. In nucleotides, the CDR3 is TGTGCCAGCAGTGAACTGTCCCGACTAAATGAAAAACTGTTTTTT. This encodes CASSELSRLNEKLFF.

The V gene is TRBV6-1, the J gene TRBJ1-2; D gene uncertain. V gave up 2 bases and J gave up 8 bases, with 9 bases separating them. Germline V gene data show CDR1 as MNHNS and CDR2 as SASEGT. The length of the CDR3 is 12 residues. The CDR3 nucleotides are TGTGCCAGCAGTGAATTTGGGCACGGCTACACCTTC. Protein: CASSEFGHGYTF.

V gene TRBV5-4 combines with J gene TRBJ2-2; the D is unclear. V was clipped by 3 bases and J by 1 base, with 10 bases between them. The CDR3 contains 15 residues. In germline, CDR1 is SGHNT, CDR2 YYREEE (reference sequence). CDR3 region: CASSSDTLNTGELFF. Here the CDR3 DNA reads TGTGCCAGCAGCTCAGACACCCTGAACACCGGGGAGCTGTTTTTT.

The chain has TRBV12-3 or TRBV12-4 and TRBJ1-5; a weak D match, TRBD1 (5 bases). The CDR3 is made up of 13 amino acids. V was trimmed by 4 bases and J by 8 bases, leaving 12 bases between them. Here the CDR3 reads CASSWDLEEPQHF. CDR3 nucleotide sequence: TGTGCCAGCAGTTGGGACCTCGAAGAGCCCCAGCATTTT.

V gene TRBV4-1 combines with J gene TRBJ2-1; the match to TRBD2 covers 8 bases. In germline, CDR1 is MGHRA, CDR2 YSYEKL. This CDR3 has 15 residues. V dropped 4 bases and J dropped 2; count of bases not matched to a gene: 4. The CDR3 nucleotides are TGCGCCAGCAGCCGGGGACTAGGGGCCTACAATGAGCAGTTCTTC. It specifies CASSRGLGAYNEQFF.